The TCR beta chain under discussion was sequenced for a study of blood T cell repertoires in COVID-19. On the study more broadly: Whether acute or convalescent, the COVID-19 samples came from the United States, Italy and Spain. PBMCs, B-cell-depleted T cells, or T cells were the source of the cDNA or gDNA that made up the material.

Generated by immunoSEQ multiplex PCR, the TCRdb table keeps only in-frame clones and is missing some. The table shows some 180,000 clones, with around 86% occurring only once. Seattle patient enrollment occurred during active infection, with longitudinal follow-up thereafter. The germline V gene has CDR1 MNHEY and CDR2 SVGAGI. V was pared by 5 bases and J by 4 bases, with 8 bases of the junction left unmatched. CDR3 length equals 14 residues. The sequence came from a woman older than 75 with COVID-19, enrolled during active disease. This chain joins TRBV6-5 and TRBJ2-7; 7 nucleotides align to TRBD2. The material sequenced was peripheral blood. The CDR3 coding sequence is TGTGCCAGCAGTCCGAACGGGAGGACGTACGAGCAGTACTTC. It yields the protein CASSPNGRTYEQYF.